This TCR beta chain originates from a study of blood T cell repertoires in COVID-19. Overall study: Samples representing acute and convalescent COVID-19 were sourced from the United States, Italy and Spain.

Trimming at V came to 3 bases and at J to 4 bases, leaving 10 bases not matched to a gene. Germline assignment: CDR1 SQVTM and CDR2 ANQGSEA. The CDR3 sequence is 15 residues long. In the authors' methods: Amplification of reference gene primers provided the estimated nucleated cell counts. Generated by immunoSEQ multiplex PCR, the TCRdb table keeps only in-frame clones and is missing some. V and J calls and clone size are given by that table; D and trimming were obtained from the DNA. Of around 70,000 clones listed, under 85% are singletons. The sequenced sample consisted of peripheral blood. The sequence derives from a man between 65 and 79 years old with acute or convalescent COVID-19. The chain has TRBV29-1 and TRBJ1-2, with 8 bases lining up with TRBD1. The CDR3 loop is CSVDSRKQGGYGYTF. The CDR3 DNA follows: TGCAGCGTTGACTCCCGCAAACAGGGGGGCTATGGCTACACCTTC.